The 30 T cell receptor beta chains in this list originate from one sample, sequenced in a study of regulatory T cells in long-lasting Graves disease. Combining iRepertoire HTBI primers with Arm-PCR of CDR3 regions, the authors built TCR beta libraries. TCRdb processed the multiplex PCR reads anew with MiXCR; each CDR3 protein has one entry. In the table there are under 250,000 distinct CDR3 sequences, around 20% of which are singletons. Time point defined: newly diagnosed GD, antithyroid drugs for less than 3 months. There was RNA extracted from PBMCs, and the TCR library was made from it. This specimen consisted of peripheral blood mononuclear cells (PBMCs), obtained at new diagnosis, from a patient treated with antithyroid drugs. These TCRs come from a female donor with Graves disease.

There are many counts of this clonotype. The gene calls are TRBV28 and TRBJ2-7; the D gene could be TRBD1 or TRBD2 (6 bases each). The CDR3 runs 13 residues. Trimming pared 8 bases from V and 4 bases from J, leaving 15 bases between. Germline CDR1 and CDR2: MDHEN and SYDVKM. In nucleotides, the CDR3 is TGTGCCAGCTCCCATGGGGGGCAATACGAGCAGTACTTC. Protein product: CASSHGGQYEQYF.

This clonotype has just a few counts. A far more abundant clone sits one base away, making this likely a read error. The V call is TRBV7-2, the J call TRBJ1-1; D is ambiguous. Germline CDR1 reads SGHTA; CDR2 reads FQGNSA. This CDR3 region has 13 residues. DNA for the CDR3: TGTGCCAGCTCACCACGGAGCAACACTGGAGCTTTCTTT. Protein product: CASSPRSNTGAFF. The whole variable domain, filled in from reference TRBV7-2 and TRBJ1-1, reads GAGVSQSPSNKVTEKGKDVELRCDPISGHTALYWYRQSLGQGLEFLIYFQGNSAPDKSGLPSDRFSAERTGGSVSTLTIQRTQQEDSAVYLCASSPRSNTGAFFGQGTRLTVV.

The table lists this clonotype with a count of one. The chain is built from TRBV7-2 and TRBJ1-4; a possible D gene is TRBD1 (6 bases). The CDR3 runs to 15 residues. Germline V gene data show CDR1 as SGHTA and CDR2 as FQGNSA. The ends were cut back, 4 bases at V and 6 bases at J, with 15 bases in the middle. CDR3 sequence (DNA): TGTGCCAGCAGCTATCTAGCGGGGGCCGATGAAAAACTGTTTTTT. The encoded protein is CASSYLAGADEKLFF.

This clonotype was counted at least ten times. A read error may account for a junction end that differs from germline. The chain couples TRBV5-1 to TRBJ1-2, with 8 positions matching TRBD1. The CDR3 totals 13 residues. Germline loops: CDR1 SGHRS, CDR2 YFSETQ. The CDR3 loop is CASSPDRAGGYTF. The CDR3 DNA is TGTGCCAGCAGCCCGGACAGGGCGGGCGGCTACACCTTC.

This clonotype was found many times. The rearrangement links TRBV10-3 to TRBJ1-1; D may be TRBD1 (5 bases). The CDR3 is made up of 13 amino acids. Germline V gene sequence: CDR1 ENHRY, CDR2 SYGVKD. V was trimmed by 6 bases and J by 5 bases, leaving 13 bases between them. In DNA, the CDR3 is TGTGCCATCAGCGCGGACGGGGGAACTGAAGCTTTCTTT. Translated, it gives CAISADGGTEAFF.

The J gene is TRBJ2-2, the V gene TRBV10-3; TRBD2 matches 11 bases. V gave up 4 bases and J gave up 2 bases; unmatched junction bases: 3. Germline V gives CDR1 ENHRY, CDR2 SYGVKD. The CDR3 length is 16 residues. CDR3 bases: TGTGCCATCAGTGCCCGACTAGCGGGAAACACCGGGGAGCTGTTTTTT. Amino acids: CAISARLAGNTGELFF.

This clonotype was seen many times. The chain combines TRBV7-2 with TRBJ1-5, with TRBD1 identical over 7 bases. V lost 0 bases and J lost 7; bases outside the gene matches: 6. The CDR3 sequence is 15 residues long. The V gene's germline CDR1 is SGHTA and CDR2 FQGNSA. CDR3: CASSLATGNYQPQHF. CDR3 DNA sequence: TGTGCCAGCAGCTTAGCGACAGGGAACTACCAGCCCCAGCATTTT.

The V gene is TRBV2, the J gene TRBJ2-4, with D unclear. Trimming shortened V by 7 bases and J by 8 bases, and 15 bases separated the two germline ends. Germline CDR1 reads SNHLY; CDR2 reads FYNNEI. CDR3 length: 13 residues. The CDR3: CASKSRQFDIQYF. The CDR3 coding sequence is TGTGCCAGCAAGTCTCGGCAATTCGACATTCAGTACTTC.

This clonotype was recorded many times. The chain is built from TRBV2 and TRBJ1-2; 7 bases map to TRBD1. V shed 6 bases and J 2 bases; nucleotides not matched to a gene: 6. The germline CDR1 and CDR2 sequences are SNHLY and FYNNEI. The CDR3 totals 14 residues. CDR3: CASRHDRENYGYTF. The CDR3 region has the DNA TGTGCCAGCAGACACGACAGGGAAAACTATGGCTACACCTTC.

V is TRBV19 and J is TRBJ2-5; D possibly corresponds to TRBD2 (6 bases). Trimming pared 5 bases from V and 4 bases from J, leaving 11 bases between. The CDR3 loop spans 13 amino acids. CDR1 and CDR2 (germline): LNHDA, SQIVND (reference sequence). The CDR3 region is CASSAGWSETQYF. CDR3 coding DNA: TGTGCCAGTAGTGCGGGGTGGTCAGAGACCCAGTACTTC.

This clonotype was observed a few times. For the CDR3, the DNA is TGTGCCAGCAGAGCCGGGACAGGGGCAATCAATGAGCAGTTCTTC. This sequence encodes CASRAGTGAINEQFF. J is TRBJ2-1 and V is TRBV6-1; 10 bases map to TRBD1. Germline CDR1 is MNHNS and CDR2 is SASEGT. The V and J ends lost 6 bases and 6 bases, in that order; junction bases with no gene match: 8. The CDR3 covers 15 residues.

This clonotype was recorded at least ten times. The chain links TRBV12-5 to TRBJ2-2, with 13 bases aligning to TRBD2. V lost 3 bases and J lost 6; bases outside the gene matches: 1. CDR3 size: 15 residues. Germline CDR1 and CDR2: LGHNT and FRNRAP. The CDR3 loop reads CASGFGLAGAGELFF. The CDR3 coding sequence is TGTGCTAGTGGTTTCGGACTAGCGGGGGCCGGGGAGCTGTTTTTT. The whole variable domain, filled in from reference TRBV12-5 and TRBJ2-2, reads DARVTQTPRHKVTEMGQEVTMRCQPILGHNTVFWYRQTMMQGLELLAYFRNRAPLDDSGMPKDRFSAEMPDATLATLKIQPSEPRDSAVYFCASGFGLAGAGELFFGEGSRLTVL.

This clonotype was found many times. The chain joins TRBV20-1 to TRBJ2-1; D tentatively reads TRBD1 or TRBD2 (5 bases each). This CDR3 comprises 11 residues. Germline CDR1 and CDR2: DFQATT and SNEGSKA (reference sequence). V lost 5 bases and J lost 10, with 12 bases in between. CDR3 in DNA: TGCAGTGCTCGTACGGGACCCGAGCAGTTCTTC. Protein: CSARTGPEQFF.

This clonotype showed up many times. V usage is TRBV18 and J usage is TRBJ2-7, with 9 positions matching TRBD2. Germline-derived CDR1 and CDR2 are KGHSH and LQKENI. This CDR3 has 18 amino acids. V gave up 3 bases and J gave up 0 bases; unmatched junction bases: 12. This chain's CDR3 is CASSPNPTRGRDSYEQYF. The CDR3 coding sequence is TGTGCCAGCTCACCCAATCCAACTCGCGGGAGGGACTCCTACGAGCAGTACTTC. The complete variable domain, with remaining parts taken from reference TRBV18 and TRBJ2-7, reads NAGVMQNPRHLVRRRGQEARLRCSPMKGHSHVYWYRQLPEEGLKFMVYLQKENIIDESGMPKERFSAEFPKEGPSILRIQQVVRGDSAAYFCASSPNPTRGRDSYEQYFGPGTRLTVT.

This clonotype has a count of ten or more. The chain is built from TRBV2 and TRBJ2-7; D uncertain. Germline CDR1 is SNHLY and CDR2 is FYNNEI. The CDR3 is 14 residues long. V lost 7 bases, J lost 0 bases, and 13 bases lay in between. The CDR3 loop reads CASKWTESSYEQYF. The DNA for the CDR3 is TGTGCCAGCAAATGGACGGAGAGCTCCTACGAGCAGTACTTC.

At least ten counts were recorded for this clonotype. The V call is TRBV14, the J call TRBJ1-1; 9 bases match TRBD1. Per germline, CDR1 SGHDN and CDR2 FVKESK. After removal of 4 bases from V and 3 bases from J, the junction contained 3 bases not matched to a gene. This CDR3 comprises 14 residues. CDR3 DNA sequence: TGTGCCAGCAGCCTACAGGGGGCTTACACTGAAGCTTTCTTT. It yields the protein CASSLQGAYTEAFF.

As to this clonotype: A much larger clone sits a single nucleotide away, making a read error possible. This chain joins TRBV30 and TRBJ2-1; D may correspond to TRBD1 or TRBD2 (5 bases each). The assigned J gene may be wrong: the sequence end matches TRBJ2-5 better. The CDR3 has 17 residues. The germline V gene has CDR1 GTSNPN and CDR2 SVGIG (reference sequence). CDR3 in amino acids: CAWSVTRADGGAETQYF. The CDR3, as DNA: TGTGCCTGGAGTGTAACTAGGGCGGATGGGGGAGCGGAGACCCAGTACTTC.

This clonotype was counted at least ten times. The CDR3 DNA reads TGTGCCAGCAGTTACTATTTCCTCAGGGGGGCCGCTACAGATACGCAGTATTTT. Protein sequence: CASSYYFLRGAATDTQYF. V gene TRBV6-9 combines with J gene TRBJ2-3; TRBD1 might be the D (7 bases). V was cut by 3 bases and J by 3 bases, with 22 bases left in between. The CDR3 runs 18 residues. The germline V gene has CDR1 MNHGY and CDR2 SVAAGI.

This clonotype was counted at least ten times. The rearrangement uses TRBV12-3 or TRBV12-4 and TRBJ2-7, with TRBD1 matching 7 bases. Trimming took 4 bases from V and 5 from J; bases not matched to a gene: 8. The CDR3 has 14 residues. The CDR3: CASSSQQGSDEQYF. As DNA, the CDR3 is TGTGCCAGCAGTTCCCAACAGGGGTCCGACGAGCAGTACTTC.

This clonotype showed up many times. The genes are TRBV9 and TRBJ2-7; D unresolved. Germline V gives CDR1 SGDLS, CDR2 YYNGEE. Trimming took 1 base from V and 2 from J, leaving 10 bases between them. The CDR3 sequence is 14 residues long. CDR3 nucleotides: TGTGCCAGCAGCGTATATGACCAACCCTACGAGCAGTACTTC. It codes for CASSVYDQPYEQYF.

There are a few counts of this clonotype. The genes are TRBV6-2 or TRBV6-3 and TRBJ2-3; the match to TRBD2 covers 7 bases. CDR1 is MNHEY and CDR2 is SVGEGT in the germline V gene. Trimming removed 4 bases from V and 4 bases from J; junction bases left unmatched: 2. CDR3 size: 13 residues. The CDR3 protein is CASSWGGSDTQYF. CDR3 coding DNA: TGTGCCAGCAGTTGGGGGGGGTCAGATACGCAGTATTTT.

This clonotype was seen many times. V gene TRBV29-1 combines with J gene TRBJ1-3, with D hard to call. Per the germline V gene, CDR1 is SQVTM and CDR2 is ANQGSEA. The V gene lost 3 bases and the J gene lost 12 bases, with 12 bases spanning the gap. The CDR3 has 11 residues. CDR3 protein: CSVEEALGIYF. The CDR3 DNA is TGCAGCGTTGAGGAAGCATTAGGCATATATTTT. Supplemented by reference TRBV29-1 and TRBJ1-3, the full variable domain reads SAVISQKPSRDICQRGTSLTIQCQVDSQVTMMFWYRQQPGQSLTLIATANQGSEATYESGFVIDKFPISRPNLTFSTLTVSNMSPEDSSIYLCSVEEALGIYFGEGSWLTVV.

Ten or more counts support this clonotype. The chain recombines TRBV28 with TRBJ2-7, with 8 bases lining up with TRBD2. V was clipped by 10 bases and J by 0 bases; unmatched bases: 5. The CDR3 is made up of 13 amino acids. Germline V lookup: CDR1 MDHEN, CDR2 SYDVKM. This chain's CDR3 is CATEAGASYEQYF. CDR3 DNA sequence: TGTGCCACAGAAGCGGGGGCCTCCTACGAGCAGTACTTC.

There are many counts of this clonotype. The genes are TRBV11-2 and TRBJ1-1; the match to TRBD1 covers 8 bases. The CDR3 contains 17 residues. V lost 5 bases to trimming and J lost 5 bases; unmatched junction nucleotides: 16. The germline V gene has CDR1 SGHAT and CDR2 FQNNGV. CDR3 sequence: CASSPLRGPILRTEAFF. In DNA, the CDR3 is TGTGCCAGCAGCCCCCTCAGGGGGCCTATATTGAGGACTGAAGCTTTCTTT.

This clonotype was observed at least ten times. Here the CDR3 reads CASTRGGREIRGTEAFF. For the CDR3, the DNA is TGTGCCAGCACGCGAGGGGGGCGCGAAATTCGTGGCACTGAAGCTTTCTTT. The rearrangement links TRBV7-8 to TRBJ1-1; a possible D gene is TRBD1 (6 bases). Germline V gives CDR1 SGHVS, CDR2 FQNEAQ. V lost 7 bases and J lost 4, with 25 bases in between. The CDR3 extends over 17 amino acids.

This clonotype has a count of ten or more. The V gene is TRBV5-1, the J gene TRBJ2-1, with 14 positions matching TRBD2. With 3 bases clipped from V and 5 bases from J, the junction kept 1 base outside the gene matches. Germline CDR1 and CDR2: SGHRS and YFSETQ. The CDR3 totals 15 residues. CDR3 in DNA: TGCGCCAGCAGCTCGGGACTAGCGGGAGACAATGAGCAGTTCTTC. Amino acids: CASSSGLAGDNEQFF. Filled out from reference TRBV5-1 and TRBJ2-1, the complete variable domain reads KAGVTQTPRYLIKTRGQQVTLSCSPISGHRSVSWYQQTPGQGLQFLFEYFSETQRNKGNFPGRFSGRQFSNSRSEMNVSTLELGDSALYLCASSSGLAGDNEQFFGPGTRLTVL.

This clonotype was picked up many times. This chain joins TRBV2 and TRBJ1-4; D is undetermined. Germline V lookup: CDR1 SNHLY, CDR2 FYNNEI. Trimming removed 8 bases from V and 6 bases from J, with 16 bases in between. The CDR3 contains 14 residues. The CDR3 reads CASSQTAKDEKLFF. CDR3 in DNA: TGTGCCAGCTCACAGACGGCCAAGGATGAAAAACTGTTTTTT.

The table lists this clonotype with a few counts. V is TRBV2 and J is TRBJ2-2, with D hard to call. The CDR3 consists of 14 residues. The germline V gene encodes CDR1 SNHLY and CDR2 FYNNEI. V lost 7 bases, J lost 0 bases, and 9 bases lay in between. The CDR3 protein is CASKARSNTGELFF. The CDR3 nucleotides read TGTGCCAGCAAGGCGCGATCGAACACCGGGGAGCTGTTTTTT.

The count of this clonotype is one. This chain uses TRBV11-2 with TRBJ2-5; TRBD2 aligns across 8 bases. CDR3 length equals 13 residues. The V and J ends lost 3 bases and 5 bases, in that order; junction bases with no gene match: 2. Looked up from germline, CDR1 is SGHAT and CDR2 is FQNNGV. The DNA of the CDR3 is TGTGCCAGCAGCTTCTTAGCGGGGGAGACCCAGTACTTC. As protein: CASSFLAGETQYF.

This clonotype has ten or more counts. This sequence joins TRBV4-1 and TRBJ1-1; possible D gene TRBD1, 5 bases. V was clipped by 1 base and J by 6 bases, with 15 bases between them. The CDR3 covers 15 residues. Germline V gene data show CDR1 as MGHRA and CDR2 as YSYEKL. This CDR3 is CASSQVGLGTPEAFF. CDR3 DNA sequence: TGCGCCAGCAGCCAAGTTGGCCTGGGGACCCCTGAAGCTTTCTTT.